These 17 T cell receptor beta chains were all obtained from the same sample, sequenced in a study of cytomegalovirus exposure and HLA in healthy donors. The study ran its PCR with 60 Vbeta and 13 Jbeta primers. Sequencing was performed with immunoSEQ multiplex PCR; in TCRdb, only in-frame clones are kept and a portion is missing. Among roughly 150,000 clones listed, nearly 10% were seen once. The source material was PBMCs. The receptors come from a man aged 45-65 years in good health and CMV-seronegative.

This clone was detected a few times. V gene TRBV7-9 combines with J gene TRBJ2-5; 10 nucleotides line up with TRBD2. Germline V gives CDR1 SEHNR, CDR2 FQNEAQ (reference sequence). J gave up 0 bases and V 5 bases, and 6 bases lay outside the gene matches. The CDR3 length is 16 residues. The CDR3, as DNA: TGTGCCAGCAGCCCAGGACTAGCGGAGAACCAAGAGACCCAGTACTTC. Residues: CASSPGLAENQETQYF.

The chain uses TRBV2 and TRBJ2-3; 7 nucleotides match TRBD1. This CDR3 has 17 amino acids. The trim removed 6 bases at V and 2 bases at J, leaving 14 bases unmatched. Per the germline V gene, CDR1 is SNHLY and CDR2 is FYNNEI. The CDR3 DNA is TGTGCCAGCAGGACCCTCCGACAGGGAAGGGACACAGATACGCAGTATTTT. It yields the protein CASRTLRQGRDTDTQYF.

This rearrangement joins TRBV7-9 to TRBJ2-2; D may be TRBD1 (6 bases). The V end lost 2 bases, the J end lost 1 base, and 14 bases lay between the germline ends. CDR3 length: 17 amino acids. Germline CDR1 reads SEHNR; CDR2 reads FQNEAQ (reference sequence). This CDR3 reads CASSLIHGTRNTGELFF. In nucleotides, the CDR3 is TGTGCCAGCAGCTTAATTCACGGGACACGGAACACCGGGGAGCTGTTTTTT.

This chain uses TRBV6-5 with TRBJ1-2; 7 bases fit TRBD1. Per the germline V gene, CDR1 is MNHEY and CDR2 is SVGAGI. V was clipped by 6 bases and J by 4 bases; unmatched bases: 8. The CDR3 sequence is 14 residues long. The CDR3 is CASSTGQSLYGYTF. In nucleotides, the CDR3 is TGTGCCAGCAGCACGGGACAGAGTCTCTATGGCTACACCTTC.

In its sample, this clone was seen a few times. At one of its ends the junction is not consistent with the germline gene, which may arise from a read error. The chain links TRBV7-7 to TRBJ2-7, with TRBD2 matching 7 bases. This CDR3 comprises 14 residues. Germline CDR1 SSHAT, CDR2 FNYEAQ (reference sequence). CDR3 coding DNA: TGTGCTAGCAGCTCTAGCGGAGGGTTGGGCGAGCAGTACTTC. Its protein product is CASSSSGGLGEQYF.

The V and J genes are TRBV5-8 and TRBJ2-2; 7 bases line up with TRBD1. The length of the CDR3 is 17 residues. Per germline, CDR1 SGHTS and CDR2 YDEGEE. After removal of 0 bases from V and 0 bases from J, the junction contained 5 bases not matched to a gene. The DNA of the CDR3 is TGTGCCAGCAGCTTGGATCAGGGGGTAGCGAACACCGGGGAGCTGTTTTTT. It codes for CASSLDQGVANTGELFF.

A word on this clone: Additional DNA sequences in this sample encode the identical CDR3. The chain carries TRBV10-3 and TRBJ2-5; D may be TRBD1 (5 bases). CDR1 is ENHRY, CDR2 SYGVKD, per germline. The CDR3 loop spans 11 amino acids. Trimming took off 4 bases at V and 5 bases at J, with 5 bases between the two ends. CDR3: CAISGGETQYF. As DNA, the CDR3 is TGTGCCATCAGTGGGGGCGAGACCCAGTACTTC.

The chain recombines TRBV5-1 with TRBJ2-7, with TRBD2 matching 10 bases. The CDR3 has 14 amino acids. V dropped 0 bases and J dropped 6; count of bases not matched to a gene: 3. The germline gives CDR1 SGHRS, CDR2 YFSETQ. In DNA form, the CDR3 reads TGCGCCAGCAGCTTGGCACTAGCGGGAAGCGAGCAGTACTTC. Its protein is CASSLALAGSEQYF.

The rearrangement links TRBV5-1 to TRBJ2-3; D possibly corresponds to TRBD2 (6 bases). This CDR3 is 17 amino acids long. V was pared by 4 bases and J by 0 bases, with 18 bases between. Germline V CDR1 and CDR2: SGHRS, YFSETQ. The CDR3 DNA reads as TGCGCCAGCAGCAGCTTACTAGCACAACTCAGCACAGATACGCAGTATTTT. Its translation: CASSSLLAQLSTDTQYF.

This clone was counted only a few times. V usage is TRBV30 and J usage is TRBJ2-7; 7 bases are shared with TRBD2. Germline values: CDR1 GTSNPN, CDR2 SVGIG (reference sequence). This CDR3 is built from 17 residues. J lost 1 base, V lost 4 bases, and 16 bases had no gene match. CDR3 amino acids: CAWIRSGAGEGSYEQYF. In nucleotides, the CDR3 is TGTGCCTGGATCCGGTCTGGTGCGGGAGAGGGTTCCTACGAGCAGTACTTC.

This clone has only a few counts. The chain carries TRBV11-3 and TRBJ1-1; D is unresolved. The CDR3 loop spans 10 amino acids. Per the germline V gene, CDR1 is SGHNT and CDR2 is YENEEA. The ends were cut back, 4 bases at V and 10 bases at J, with 7 bases in the middle. DNA for the CDR3: TGTGCCAGCAGCTGTTTCGGAGCTTTCTTT. It encodes CASSCFGAFF.

Turning to this clone: Within the sample, other DNA sequences also encode this same CDR3. V usage is TRBV19 and J usage is TRBJ2-1; TRBD2 matches 14 bases. Germline V gene data show CDR1 as LNHDA and CDR2 as SQIVND (reference sequence). With 5 bases clipped from V and 6 bases from J, the junction kept 3 bases outside the gene matches. The CDR3 is 15 residues long. CDR3 loop: CASSVGLAGVNEQFF. DNA of the CDR3: TGTGCCAGTAGTGTGGGACTAGCGGGAGTCAATGAGCAGTTCTTC.

The J gene is TRBJ2-5, the V gene TRBV5-5; possibly TRBD1 for D (6 bases). CDR3 size: 14 residues. CDR1 and CDR2 (germline): SGHKS, YYEKEE (reference sequence). The germline V and J ends were trimmed by 2 bases and 2 bases, with 10 bases remaining between them. The CDR3 sequence is CASSFTRGQETQYF. CDR3 DNA sequence: TGTGCCAGCAGCTTCACCAGGGGTCAAGAGACCCAGTACTTC. The full variable domain, its missing parts supplied by reference TRBV5-5 and TRBJ2-5, is DAGVTQSPTHLIKTRGQQVTLRCSPISGHKSVSWYQQVLGQGPQFIFQYYEKEERGRGNFPDRFSARQFPNYSSELNVNALLLGDSALYLCASSFTRGQETQYFGPGTRLLVL.

The chain uses TRBV29-1 and TRBJ1-5, with a tentative D call TRBD1 (5 bases). The CDR3 runs to 13 residues. Germline V gene lookup returns CDR1 SQVTM and CDR2 ANQGSEA. V gave up 5 bases and J gave up 3 bases, with 11 bases separating them. The CDR3 spells CSVTGGTNQPQHF. The CDR3 bases are TGCAGCGTTACTGGGGGGACCAATCAGCCCCAGCATTTT.

Only a few counts were recorded for this clone. This chain connects TRBV6-1 to TRBJ1-5; 11 positions match TRBD1. Trimming cost V 8 bases and J 2 bases; bases outside gene matches: 5. CDR1 and CDR2 from the germline V gene are MNHNS and SASEGT. The CDR3 consists of 15 residues. For the CDR3, the DNA is TGTGCCAGCGATTGGGACAGGGGGGGCAATCAGCCCCAGCATTTT. Protein product: CASDWDRGGNQPQHF.

The gene calls are TRBV5-4 and TRBJ2-7; TRBD2 agrees at 8 bases. Germline V CDR1 and CDR2: SGHNT, YYREEE (reference sequence). V lost 5 bases and J lost 6; bases outside the gene matches: 10. The CDR3 is made up of 14 amino acids. The DNA of the CDR3 is TGTGCCAGCAGGCCTGCGGGGGGCAGGTTCGAGCAGTACTTC. It encodes CASRPAGGRFEQYF.

Turning to this clone: Other DNA sequences within the sample encode an identical CDR3. The genes are TRBV7-2 and TRBJ1-1, with D perhaps TRBD1 (6 bases). The ends were cut back, 4 bases at V and 3 bases at J, with 9 bases in the middle. CDR3 length: 13 residues. The V gene's germline CDR1 is SGHTA and CDR2 FQGNSA. CDR3 sequence reads: CASSSQGYTEAFF. The CDR3 bases are TGTGCCAGCAGCTCTCAGGGGTACACTGAAGCTTTCTTT.